The 23 T cell receptor beta chains presented below share a single source sample, sequenced in a study of OX40 agonist ivuxolimab in advanced cancers. The table came from immunoSEQ multiplex PCR; TCRdb's copy has only in-frame clones and leaves some out. Of more than 45,000 clones listed, more than 75% were seen once; the top ten hold more than 2.5%. The source material was CD4+ or CD8+ T cells sorted from blood, sampled in a trial of the OX40 agonist ivuxolimab. The receptor source for this set is an adult with an advanced solid tumor such as melanoma, head and neck, liver or kidney cancer.

The chain is built from TRBV18 and TRBJ1-3, with D uncertain. V was shortened by 3 bases and J by 0 bases, with 9 bases between the two germline ends. Germline values: CDR1 KGHSH, CDR2 LQKENI. CDR3 length: 15 amino acids. The CDR3 sequence: CASSPLPGSGNTIYF. CDR3 DNA: TGTGCCAGCTCACCTTTACCGGGCTCTGGAAACACCATATATTTT.

This rearrangement joins TRBV29-1 to TRBJ2-3; either TRBD1 or TRBD2 may fit D (7 bases each). Germline CDR1 reads SQVTM; CDR2 reads ANQGSEA. This CDR3 has 20 residues. V was shortened by 4 bases and J by 3 bases, with 32 bases between the two germline ends. The DNA for the CDR3 is TGCAGCGTTGCAGGGTACGGCTCATTAGGGGGCGGGGGAAGTACAGATACGCAGTATTTT. This encodes CSVAGYGSLGGGGSTDTQYF.

Only a few counts were recorded for this clone. The J gene is TRBJ2-7, the V gene TRBV7-2; 7 bases map to TRBD2. Losses at the gene ends were 5 bases for V and 6 bases for J; bases not matched to a gene: 19. Germline-derived CDR1 and CDR2 are SGHTA and FQGNSA. This CDR3 spans 17 amino acids. The CDR3, as DNA: TGTGCCAGCAGCCAAAGAGGGGAGCGGGGCTTCCGGGGCGAGCAGTACTTC. Encoded protein: CASSQRGERGFRGEQYF. The variable domain in full, with the rest retrieved from reference TRBV7-2 and TRBJ2-7, is GAGVSQSPSNKVTEKGKDVELRCDPISGHTALYWYRQSLGQGLEFLIYFQGNSAPDKSGLPSDRFSAERTGGSVSTLTIQRTQQEDSAVYLCASSQRGERGFRGEQYFGPGTRLTVT.

The chain combines TRBV9 with TRBJ1-1, with D hard to call. Per germline, CDR1 SGDLS and CDR2 YYNGEE. V shed 4 bases and J shed 4 bases, with 11 bases lying between them. This CDR3 is built from 13 residues. CDR3 coding DNA: TGTGCCAGCAGCTTCCGACACGGCACTGAAGCTTTCTTT. Its protein is CASSFRHGTEAFF.

This clone has a single count. V is TRBV10-3 and J is TRBJ1-4; D uncertain. The CDR3 is 13 amino acids. The V gene's germline CDR1 is ENHRY and CDR2 SYGVKD. The V end lost 6 bases, the J end lost 2 bases, and 7 bases lay between the germline ends. The CDR3 loop reads CAIRGSTNEKLFF. The DNA of the CDR3 is TGTGCCATCAGGGGGTCTACTAATGAAAAACTGTTTTTT.

The V and J genes are TRBV7-3 and TRBJ2-4; 7 nucleotides agree with TRBD1. The CDR3 is 15 residues long. Per the germline V gene, CDR1 is SGHTA and CDR2 is FQGTGA. The ends lost 1 base at V and 7 bases at J; junction bases unmatched: 7. CDR3 in amino acids: CASSLNPDRANIQYF. The CDR3 nucleotides are TGTGCCAGCAGCTTAAATCCAGACAGGGCCAACATTCAGTACTTC. The complete variable domain, with remaining parts taken from reference TRBV7-3 and TRBJ2-4, reads GAGVSQTPSNKVTEKGKYVELRCDPISGHTALYWYRQSLGQGPEFLIYFQGTGAADDSGLPNDRFFAVRPEGSVSTLKIQRTERGDSAVYLCASSLNPDRANIQYFGAGTRLSVL.

This clone was picked up a small number of times. The chain carries TRBV18 and TRBJ1-5; D uncertain. The CDR3 is made up of 14 amino acids. Germline V gene sequence: CDR1 KGHSH, CDR2 LQKENI. V shed 10 bases and J shed 0 bases, with 13 bases lying between them. The CDR3 sequence: CATSEQTSNQPQHF. CDR3 coding DNA: TGTGCCACCTCTGAACAGACTAGCAATCAGCCCCAGCATTTT.

This chain joins TRBV27 and TRBJ1-4; D may be TRBD1 (5 bases). V lost 6 bases and J lost 4, with 12 bases in between. Germline CDR1 is MNHEY and CDR2 is SMNVEV (reference sequence). This CDR3 has 14 amino acids. The CDR3 region is CASRLGGFNEKLFF. CDR3 in DNA: TGTGCCAGCAGACTGGGGGGGTTTAATGAAAAACTGTTTTTT.

The genes are TRBV7-2 and TRBJ2-5; TRBD2 matches at 10 bases. Germline CDR1 reads SGHTA; CDR2 reads FQGNSA. The CDR3 consists of 16 residues. Trimming removed 1 base from V and 4 bases from J; junction bases left unmatched: 6. The CDR3 reads CASSLGGLAGAETQYF. CDR3 in DNA: TGTGCCAGCAGCTTAGGAGGGCTAGCGGGGGCAGAGACCCAGTACTTC.

This clone came up once. The chain recombines TRBV21-1 with TRBJ1-1; TRBD1, as called in the table, went unchecked against the DNA. TRBV21-1 is a documented pseudogene. There are 13 residues in the CDR3. CDR3 coding DNA: TGTGCCAGCAGCAAAGTCGGACAGGGAGAAAGTTTCTTT. Translating gives CASSKVGQGESFF.

V and J are TRBV27 and TRBJ1-5; 11 nucleotides agree with TRBD1. With 5 bases clipped from V and 7 bases from J, the junction kept 4 bases outside the gene matches. Per the germline V gene, CDR1 is MNHEY and CDR2 is SMNVEV (reference sequence). The CDR3 is 14 residues long. CDR3 sequence: CASSGQGAGQPQHF. The CDR3 DNA reads as TGTGCCAGCAGTGGACAGGGGGCCGGGCAGCCCCAGCATTTT.

The rearrangement uses TRBV30 and TRBJ2-1; D is undetermined. Looked up from germline, CDR1 is GTSNPN and CDR2 is SVGIG (reference sequence). Trimming cost V 8 bases and J 6 bases, with 11 bases left between them. The CDR3 totals 11 residues. The CDR3 region is CARQRSNEQFF. For the CDR3, the DNA is TGTGCCCGCCAGAGGAGCAATGAGCAGTTCTTC.

The V and J genes are TRBV30 and TRBJ2-3, with D possibly being TRBD1 (6 bases). Trimming stripped 5 bases from V and 7 bases from J, with 10 bases between. The germline V gene encodes CDR1 GTSNPN and CDR2 SVGIG (reference sequence). The CDR3 covers 11 residues. DNA for the CDR3: TGTGCCTGGGGGCAGGGGCATACGCAGTATTTT. Amino acid sequence: CAWGQGHTQYF.

This clone appeared a few times. The chain recombines TRBV5-8 with TRBJ1-6; D uncertain. Trimming shortened V by 3 bases and J by 2 bases, and 9 bases separated the two germline ends. CDR1 is SGHTS, CDR2 YDEGEE, per germline. The CDR3 has 15 residues. Here the CDR3 DNA reads TGTGCCAGCAGCTACATCACCGCCTATAATTCACCCCTCCACTTT. It translates to CASSYITAYNSPLHF.

The V call is TRBV2, the J call TRBJ1-6; D uncertain. Trimming took off 5 bases at V and 4 bases at J, with 9 bases between the two ends. This CDR3 has 14 residues. Germline V gene sequence: CDR1 SNHLY, CDR2 FYNNEI. CDR3 bases: TGTGCCAGCAGTTGGGCAGATTATAATTCACCCCTCCACTTT. Its protein is CASSWADYNSPLHF.

This clone was detected only once. The chain couples TRBV18 to TRBJ1-6; no reliable D call. Trimming took 4 bases from V and 9 from J, leaving 19 bases between them. The CDR3 consists of 16 residues. Per germline, CDR1 KGHSH and CDR2 LQKENI. DNA of the CDR3: TGTGCCAGCTCACTTTCCAGTTATCTGGAGGGTTCACCCCTCCACTTT. This sequence encodes CASSLSSYLEGSPLHF.

This clone was detected only once. The chain has TRBV27 and TRBJ1-2; the D is unclear. Trimming cost V 3 bases and J 7 bases, with 12 bases left between them. CDR1 and CDR2 (germline): MNHEY, SMNVEV (reference sequence). The CDR3 extends over 13 amino acids. Written as DNA, the CDR3 is TGTGCCAGCAGTTTCCGGGAGTTAGGTGGCTACACCTTC. This translates into CASSFRELGGYTF.

The chain links TRBV9 to TRBJ1-4; 9 positions agree with TRBD1. The V and J ends lost 1 base and 7 bases, in that order; junction bases with no gene match: 2. This CDR3 spans 14 amino acids. The germline V gene has CDR1 SGDLS and CDR2 YYNGEE. The CDR3: CASSVPGQGEKLFF. The CDR3 DNA is TGTGCCAGCAGCGTACCGGGACAGGGTGAAAAACTGTTTTTT.

The gene calls are TRBV9 and TRBJ2-3; maybe TRBD2 (6 bases). Trimming removed 4 bases at V and 6 bases at J, with 21 bases between. CDR1 and CDR2 from the germline V gene are SGDLS and YYNGEE. The CDR3 is made up of 16 amino acids. The CDR3 protein is CASSLGGPARWDTQYF. Here the CDR3 DNA reads TGTGCCAGCAGCTTAGGAGGGCCCGCCCGGTGGGATACGCAGTATTTT.

This clone occurred once. The chain joins TRBV9 to TRBJ1-2, with D unclear. Germline CDR1 is SGDLS and CDR2 is YYNGEE. The CDR3 contains 16 residues. V lost 4 bases to trimming and J lost 4 bases, with 20 bases between them. The CDR3, as DNA: TGTGCCAGCAGCCCCCGACTAAGCGACTATGTCTATGGCTACACCTTC. As protein: CASSPRLSDYVYGYTF.

This clone was picked up a small number of times. The chain employs TRBV4-3 and TRBJ1-2; D is undetermined. Germline V gene data show CDR1 as LGHNA and CDR2 as YSLEER. Trimming shortened V by 4 bases and J by 4 bases, and 16 bases separated the two germline ends. This CDR3 region has 15 residues. The CDR3 sequence: CASSRTDSRVYGYTF. The CDR3 DNA is TGCGCCAGCAGCCGCACCGATTCAAGGGTCTATGGCTACACCTTC.

This clone has a handful of counts. The chain combines TRBV7-2 with TRBJ1-1; D gene uncertain. The V gene's germline CDR1 is SGHTA and CDR2 FQGNSA. The V and J ends lost 1 base and 1 base respectively, with 7 bases between them. This CDR3 comprises 14 residues. The DNA for the CDR3 is TGTGCCAGCAGCTTAGGGCTCGGGAACACTGAAGCTTTCTTT. It codes for CASSLGLGNTEAFF.

The V and J genes are TRBV28 and TRBJ1-6; D remains unclear. The V end was cut by 8 bases, the J end by 6 bases, with 17 bases between. The CDR3 length is 15 residues. Germline loops: CDR1 MDHEN, CDR2 SYDVKM. CDR3 DNA sequence: TGTGCCAGCGGCCCTAAGACACCGGCTAATTCACCCCTCCACTTT. Its protein is CASGPKTPANSPLHF.